The present T cell receptor beta chain was sequenced within a study of shared clonotypes between healthy human individuals. The length of the CDR3 is 15 residues. Germline V gives CDR1 SEHNR, CDR2 FQNEAQ (reference sequence). V shed 2 bases and J shed 7 bases, with 12 bases lying between them. Study results and limitations: Roughly 5% was the fraction of naive CD4 clonotypes found shared across a few donors. Genetic and exposure-history diversity was limited by the small donor number.

About this clone itself: As yet, its antigen is unknown.

Around 30,000 T cell genomes, or around 0.2 ug DNA, went into the sorted-subset replicate PCRs. Sequencing used immunoSEQ multiplex PCR; TCRdb keeps in-frame clones, though not all of them. The table records under 2.5 million clones, approximately 90% of them present only once. The sequenced sample consisted of naive CD4+ T cells from PBMCs. Described subset: CD45RA+ positively selected. The sequence was obtained from a man between 18 and 29 years old in good health. Some clones in this sample may be carry-over from other donors' samples. This rearrangement joins TRBV7-9 to TRBJ1-6; D remains unclear. The DNA of the CDR3 is TGTGCCAGCAGCTTAAAATGGGGAGAAAATTCACCCCTCCACTTT. Its translation is CASSLKWGENSPLHF.